The 18 T cell receptor beta chains below all came from one sample that was sequenced in a study of OX40 agonist ivuxolimab in advanced cancers. TCRdb keeps only in-frame clones here, not all; method: immunoSEQ multiplex PCR. Altogether 65,000 to 80,000 clones are present, roughly 91% being singletons, with the ten largest covering roughly 0.22%. The material was CD4+ or CD8+ T cells sorted from blood, obtained in a trial of the OX40 agonist ivuxolimab. Source of these receptors: an adult with an advanced solid tumor such as melanoma, head and neck, liver or kidney cancer.

The V call is TRBV11-3, the J call TRBJ1-1; D is unclear. V lost 7 bases to trimming and J lost 5 bases, with 17 bases between them. Per the germline V gene, CDR1 is SGHNT and CDR2 is YENEEA. The CDR3 runs 14 residues. The CDR3 here is CASTRAGAGTEAFF. The DNA of the CDR3 is TGTGCCAGCACCCGGGCGGGCGCGGGGACTGAAGCTTTCTTT.

The chain couples TRBV4-1 to TRBJ1-3; D is unclear. The V gene's germline CDR1 is MGHRA and CDR2 YSYEKL. Trimming left V 3 bases short and J 7 bases short, with 13 bases between. The CDR3 is made up of 14 amino acids. The CDR3 bases are TGCGCCAGCAGCCACCCGACGGTGCGGAACACCATATATTTT. Translated: CASSHPTVRNTIYF.

The chain couples TRBV11-2 to TRBJ2-3; 10 bases agree with TRBD2. This CDR3 has 16 amino acids. Trimming removed 1 base from V and 4 bases from J; junction bases left unmatched: 5. From germline, CDR1 is SGHAT and CDR2 FQNNGV. The CDR3 bases are TGTGCCAGCAGCTTAGTCGCAGCGGGAGGGGCAGATACGCAGTATTTT. This gives the protein CASSLVAAGGADTQYF.

This chain links TRBV11-3 with TRBJ1-5; D unresolved. CDR3 length equals 14 residues. With 3 bases removed from V and 2 bases from J, the gap between germline ends came to 8 bases. The germline gives CDR1 SGHNT, CDR2 YENEEA. The CDR3 sequence: CASSFSYGNQPQHF. Here the CDR3 DNA reads TGTGCCAGCAGCTTTTCGTATGGCAATCAGCCCCAGCATTTT.

The chain joins TRBV4-2 to TRBJ2-1; unclear D gene. This CDR3 has 11 residues. CDR1 and CDR2 from the germline V gene are LGHNA and YNFKEQ. V dropped 4 bases and J dropped 3 bases, with 1 base sitting between them. The CDR3 is CASSLYNEQFF. For the CDR3, the DNA is TGTGCCAGCAGCCTCTACAATGAGCAGTTCTTC.

This chain joins TRBV4-3 and TRBJ2-5, with D perhaps given as TRBD1 or TRBD2 (5 bases each). The CDR3 runs 13 residues. The germline V and J ends were trimmed by 3 bases and 7 bases, with 12 bases remaining between them. The germline V gene has CDR1 LGHNA and CDR2 YSLEER. CDR3 residues: CASSQVSGGTQYF. CDR3 DNA sequence: TGCGCCAGCAGCCAGGTTTCTGGGGGGACCCAGTACTTC.

This rearrangement joins TRBV7-9 to TRBJ2-1; TRBD2 aligns across 10 bases. Per the germline V gene, CDR1 is SEHNR and CDR2 is FQNEAQ (reference sequence). The CDR3 runs 17 residues. The V and J ends lost 3 bases and 0 bases, in that order; junction bases with no gene match: 5. The CDR3, as DNA: TGTGCCAGCAGCTTCCGGACTAGCGGACCCTCCTACAATGAGCAGTTCTTC. Protein product: CASSFRTSGPSYNEQFF.

The chain carries TRBV6-6 and TRBJ2-3; unclear D gene. This CDR3 has 14 residues. Per germline, CDR1 MNHNY and CDR2 SVGAGI (reference sequence). The ends were cut back, 5 bases at V and 4 bases at J, with 13 bases in the middle. CDR3 coding DNA: TGTGCCAGCAGTCCGAGCCTCGTCGCAGATACGCAGTATTTT. Residues: CASSPSLVADTQYF.

The genes are TRBV28 and TRBJ1-4; D is undetermined. The V end was cut by 5 bases, the J end by 0 bases, with 7 bases between. This CDR3 region has 14 residues. Per germline, CDR1 MDHEN and CDR2 SYDVKM. The CDR3 loop is CASSAPSTNEKLFF. The CDR3, as DNA: TGTGCCAGCAGTGCCCCCTCAACTAATGAAAAACTGTTTTTT. Full variable domain (missing parts from reference TRBV28 and TRBJ1-4): DVKVTQSSRYLVKRTGEKVFLECVQDMDHENMFWYRQDPGLGLRLIYFSYDVKMKEKGDIPEGYSVSREKKERFSLILESASTNQTSMYLCASSAPSTNEKLFFGSGTQLSVL.

CDR3 DNA sequence: TGTGCCAGCAGCACTGAGCTAGCGTCGGGCAATGAGCAGTTCTTC. Its protein is CASSTELASGNEQFF. The gene calls are TRBV5-4 and TRBJ2-1; a possible D gene is TRBD2 (6 bases). V lost 4 bases and J lost 6, with 17 bases in between. The CDR3 contains 15 residues. Germline V gene lookup returns CDR1 SGHNT and CDR2 YYREEE (reference sequence).

The chain uses TRBV19 and TRBJ2-3, with 13 bases matching TRBD2. This CDR3 comprises 17 residues. Germline trimming cut 5 bases from V and 2 bases from J; bases unmatched to any gene: 7. CDR1 LNHDA and CDR2 SQIVND come from the germline V gene (reference sequence). CDR3 protein: CASSFRTSGRITDTQYF. CDR3 in DNA: TGTGCCAGTAGTTTCAGGACTAGCGGGAGAATCACAGATACGCAGTATTTT.

The V gene is TRBV7-8, the J gene TRBJ2-7, with TRBD1 identical over 7 bases. V shed 9 bases and J 1 base; nucleotides not matched to a gene: 9. CDR1 is SGHVS and CDR2 is FQNEAQ in the germline V gene. The CDR3 loop spans 14 amino acids. The CDR3 region is CASKWTGESYEQYF. CDR3 sequence (DNA): TGTGCCAGTAAATGGACAGGAGAGTCCTACGAGCAGTACTTC.

The V call is TRBV25-1, the J call TRBJ2-5; TRBD2 agrees at 15 bases. J lost 2 bases, V lost 3 bases, and 1 base had no gene match. The CDR3 contains 16 residues. Germline CDR1 MGHDK, CDR2 SYGVNS. The CDR3 nucleotides read TGTGCCAGCAGTGAGGGACTAGCGGGAGGACAAGAGACCCAGTACTTC. It is translated as CASSEGLAGGQETQYF.

The V gene is TRBV6-1, the J gene TRBJ2-1; D gene unclear. This CDR3 comprises 16 residues. The germline gives CDR1 MNHNS, CDR2 SASEGT. Trimming removed 3 bases from V and 0 bases from J, with 12 bases in between. CDR3 amino acids: CASSDKYLSSYNEQFF. CDR3 bases: TGTGCCAGCAGTGACAAATACCTCAGCTCCTACAATGAGCAGTTCTTC.

The genes are TRBV7-2 and TRBJ1-5, with D possibly TRBD1 on 6 matching bases. Trimming pared 4 bases from V and 5 bases from J, leaving 9 bases between. CDR3 size: 13 residues. Germline V gene sequence: CDR1 SGHTA, CDR2 FQGNSA. In nucleotides, the CDR3 is TGTGCCAGCAGCTCAGGGGTTGATCAGCCCCAGCATTTT. Translated: CASSSGVDQPQHF.

This chain's CDR3 is CASSQGGLQGRPIGANVLTF. The CDR3 DNA is TGCGCCAGCAGCCAAGGGGGATTGCAGGGGCGCCCTATAGGGGCCAACGTCCTGACTTTC. The chain links TRBV4-1 to TRBJ2-6; possible D gene TRBD1, 6 bases. Germline CDR1 is MGHRA and CDR2 is YSYEKL. The CDR3 covers 20 residues. V shed 1 base and J shed 4 bases, with 23 bases lying between them.

The chain carries TRBV6-4 and TRBJ2-1; D unresolved. V lost 3 bases, J lost 4 bases, and 19 bases lay in between. CDR1 is MRHNA, CDR2 SNTAGT, per germline. This CDR3 region has 17 residues. The CDR3 sequence: CASSEFHTPSSYNEQFF. The CDR3 nucleotides are TGTGCCAGCAGTGAGTTCCATACCCCGTCGTCTTACAATGAGCAGTTCTTC.

This rearrangement joins TRBV5-1 to TRBJ2-3; TRBD2 agrees at 7 bases. Trimming took 4 bases from V and 2 from J; bases not matched to a gene: 10. The CDR3 extends over 16 amino acids. Germline CDR1 and CDR2: SGHRS and YFSETQ. DNA of the CDR3: TGCGCCAGCAGCCTGCAAGCTGGGAGGGCCACAGATACGCAGTATTTT. This codes for CASSLQAGRATDTQYF.